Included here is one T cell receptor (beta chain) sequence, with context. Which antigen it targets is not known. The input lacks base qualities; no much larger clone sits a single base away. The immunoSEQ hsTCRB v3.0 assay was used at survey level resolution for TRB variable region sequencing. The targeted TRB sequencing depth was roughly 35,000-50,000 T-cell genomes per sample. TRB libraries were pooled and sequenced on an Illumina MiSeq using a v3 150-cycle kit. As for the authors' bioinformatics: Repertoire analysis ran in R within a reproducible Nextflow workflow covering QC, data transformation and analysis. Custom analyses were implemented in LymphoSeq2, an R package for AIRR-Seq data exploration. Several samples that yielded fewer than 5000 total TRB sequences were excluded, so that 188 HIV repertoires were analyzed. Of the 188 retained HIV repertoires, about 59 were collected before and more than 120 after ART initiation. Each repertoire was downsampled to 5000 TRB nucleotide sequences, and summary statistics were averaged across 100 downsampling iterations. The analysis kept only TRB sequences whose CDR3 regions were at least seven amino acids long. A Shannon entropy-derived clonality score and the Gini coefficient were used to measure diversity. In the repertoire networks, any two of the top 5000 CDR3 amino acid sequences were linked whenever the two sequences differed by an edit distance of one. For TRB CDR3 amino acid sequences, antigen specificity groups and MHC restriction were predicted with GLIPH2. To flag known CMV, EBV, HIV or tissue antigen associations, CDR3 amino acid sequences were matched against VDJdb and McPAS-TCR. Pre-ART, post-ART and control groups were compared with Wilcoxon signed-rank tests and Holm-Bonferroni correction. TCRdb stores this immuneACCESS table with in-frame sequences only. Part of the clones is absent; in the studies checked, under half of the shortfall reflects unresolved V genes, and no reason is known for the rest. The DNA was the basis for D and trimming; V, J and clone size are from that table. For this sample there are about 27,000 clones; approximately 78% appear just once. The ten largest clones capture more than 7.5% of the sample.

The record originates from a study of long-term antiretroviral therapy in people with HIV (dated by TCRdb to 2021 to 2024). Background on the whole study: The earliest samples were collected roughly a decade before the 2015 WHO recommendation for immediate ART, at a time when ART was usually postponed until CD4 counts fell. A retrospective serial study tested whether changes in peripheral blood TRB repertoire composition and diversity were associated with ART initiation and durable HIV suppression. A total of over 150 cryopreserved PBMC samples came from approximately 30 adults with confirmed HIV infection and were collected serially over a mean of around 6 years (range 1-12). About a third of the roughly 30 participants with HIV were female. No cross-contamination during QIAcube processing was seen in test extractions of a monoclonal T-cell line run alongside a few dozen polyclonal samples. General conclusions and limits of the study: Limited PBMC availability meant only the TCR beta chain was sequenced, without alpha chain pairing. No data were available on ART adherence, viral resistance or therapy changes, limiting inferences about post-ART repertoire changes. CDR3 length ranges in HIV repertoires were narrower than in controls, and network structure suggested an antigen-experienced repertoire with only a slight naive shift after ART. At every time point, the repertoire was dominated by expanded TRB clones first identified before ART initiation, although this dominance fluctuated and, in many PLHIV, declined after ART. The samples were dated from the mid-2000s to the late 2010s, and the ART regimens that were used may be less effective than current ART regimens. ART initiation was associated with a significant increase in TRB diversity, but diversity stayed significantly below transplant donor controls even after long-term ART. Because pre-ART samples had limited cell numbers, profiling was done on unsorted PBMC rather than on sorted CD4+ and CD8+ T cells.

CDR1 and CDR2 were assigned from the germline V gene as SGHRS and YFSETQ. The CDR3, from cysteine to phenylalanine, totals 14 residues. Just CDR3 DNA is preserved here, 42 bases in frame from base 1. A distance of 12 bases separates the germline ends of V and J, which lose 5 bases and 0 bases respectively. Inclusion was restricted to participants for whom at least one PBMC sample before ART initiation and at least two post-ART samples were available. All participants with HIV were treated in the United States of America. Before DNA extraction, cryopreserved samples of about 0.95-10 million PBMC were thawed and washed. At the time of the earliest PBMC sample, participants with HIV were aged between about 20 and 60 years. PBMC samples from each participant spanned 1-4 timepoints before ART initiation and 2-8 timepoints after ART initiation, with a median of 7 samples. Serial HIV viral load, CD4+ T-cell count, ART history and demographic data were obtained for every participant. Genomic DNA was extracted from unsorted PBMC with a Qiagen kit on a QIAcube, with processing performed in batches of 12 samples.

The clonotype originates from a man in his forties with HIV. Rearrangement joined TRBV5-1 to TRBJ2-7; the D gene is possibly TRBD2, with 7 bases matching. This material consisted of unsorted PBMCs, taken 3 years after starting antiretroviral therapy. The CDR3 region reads CASSGRGSSYEQYF. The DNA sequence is TGCGCCAGCAGTGGGAGGGGGAGCTCCTACGAGCAGTACTTC.